Here is one T cell receptor (beta chain) with its context. What it binds is unknown. What was sequenced were expressed TCRB transcripts, since all of the isolated RNA had been reverse transcribed. The assay was immunoSEQ multiplex PCR, and TCRdb's table has in-frame clones only and misses some. The sample yields 900,000 or so clones, about a sixth seen once. This specimen belongs to a study of beta chain features in type 1 diabetes. Study-level results: Significant though moderate, a shortening of TCRB CDR3s appeared in all four CD4+ subsets of Type 1 diabetes patients. High-TCR-expressing cells could be over-represented by cDNA sequencing.

J gave up 4 bases and V 3 bases, and 4 bases lay outside the gene matches. From germline, CDR1 is MGHRA and CDR2 YSYEKL. CDR3 length: 16 residues. Material for sequencing was naive CD4+ T cells from blood. The chain joins TRBV4-1 to TRBJ2-5; TRBD2 aligns across 14 bases. The receptor's source is a woman in her late teens or twenties in good health. The CDR3 spells CASSHGLAGGAETQYF. The CDR3 DNA is TGCGCCAGCAGCCATGGACTAGCGGGAGGAGCAGAGACCCAGTACTTC.